Sequencing of this T cell receptor (beta chain) was carried out in a study of cytomegalovirus exposure and HLA in healthy donors. Healthy bone marrow donors made up the cohort. This clone showed up just a few times. The study ran its PCR with 60 Vbeta and 13 Jbeta primers. This table comes from immunoSEQ multiplex PCR, and its TCRdb copy is limited to in-frame clones, with some not included. This table has 130,000 or so clones, roughly 70% appearing once. Input material: PBMCs. This TCR derives from a man younger than 40 in good health and CMV-seronegative.

CDR3 region: CASSQAGWGMYGYTF. DNA of the CDR3: TGCGCCAGCAGCCAAGCGGGATGGGGAATGTATGGCTACACCTTC. V usage is TRBV4-3 and J usage is TRBJ1-2, with D unresolved. The CDR3 is 15 residues long. CDR1 and CDR2 from the germline V gene are LGHNA and YSLEER. The V end lost 1 base, the J end lost 5 bases, and 14 bases lay between the germline ends.